The entry below describes one T cell receptor (beta chain). This CDR3 has 14 residues. Germline V gene sequence: CDR1 MDHEN, CDR2 SYDVKM. The ends lost 5 bases at V and 6 bases at J; junction bases unmatched: 9. The entry originates in a study of blood T cell repertoires in COVID-19. Across the study: T cells, B-cell-depleted T cells, or PBMCs supplied cDNA or gDNA.

Clones were sequenced by immunoSEQ multiplex PCR, and TCRdb holds only the in-frame ones, with some missing. In the table there are about 210,000 clones, around 86% of which are singletons. The chain carries TRBV28 and TRBJ2-7, with 8 bases lining up with TRBD1. Sequencing was carried out using PBMCs or T cells enriched from blood (not recorded which). The receptor comes from a woman aged 45-65 years with acute COVID-19. CDR3 amino acids: CASSPTQDRAEQYF. CDR3 nucleotides: TGTGCCAGCAGTCCAACCCAGGACAGGGCCGAGCAGTACTTC.